This record concerns one T cell receptor (beta chain) sequence. Its antigen target is currently unknown. No per-base quality is available; no much larger clone lies one base away. Healthy HIV-negative adults with no recently reported acute infections or vaccinations were included as donors. Every donor was a Caucasian adult living in Nashville, Tennessee, USA. CD4+ T cells were enriched through magnetic negative selection, after which naive cells were positively selected on CD45RA and the remaining negative fraction served as the memory subset. After blood collection by leukapheresis, PBMCs were isolated using Ficoll-Histopaque density gradient centrifugation and then cryopreserved in the vapor phase of liquid nitrogen. Analytical flow cytometry was used to check the purity and quantity of each magnetically sorted T cell population. Genomic DNA was isolated from each sorted fraction and quantified by UV absorbance on a Nanodrop 2000c.

This record comes from a study of shared clonotypes between healthy human individuals (dated by TCRdb to between 2020 and 2021). Study-wide context: Two women and a few men aged 18 to 49 years were included in the cohort. For each donor, three plates each were used for CD4 naive and CD4 memory, two plates were used for CD8 naive, and one plate was used for CD8 memory. Blood TCR repertoires of a handful of healthy adults were deeply sequenced to estimate repertoire size and the extent of clonotype sharing between individuals. To increase sequencing depth and limit assay-specific biases, TCR repertoire library preparation and sequencing were carried out by different laboratories using diverse techniques. Each donor's leukapheresis produced roughly between roughly 0.85 and 9.5 billion PBMCs. What the authors observed across the whole study: Based on pairwise subsampling, the degree of clonotype sharing among donors was expected to be affected by sequencing depth. Across a few donors, approximately 4.9% of naive CD4, approximately 3.6% of naive CD8, about 2.3% of memory CD4, and roughly 0.41% of memory CD8 clonotypes were shared. Estimated clonotype richness was generally larger for naive than for memory subsets. Higher generation probabilities were observed for clonotypes shared by all four sorted-subset donors than for non-shared clonotypes. Sampling was restricted to blood, and TCR repertoires in tissue are likely to differ from TCR repertoires in blood. Because the study included only a small number of donors, the genetic and exposure-history diversity represented was limited. Even with the large sequencing depth, rarefaction of the sorted-subset datasets indicated that sequencing was incomplete.

Including the terminal cysteine and phenylalanine, the CDR3 comprises 16 residues. CDR3 DNA only is kept here, 48 bases in frame from base 1. V trim: 3 bases; J trim: 0 bases; unmatched bases: 3. In the germline V gene, CDR1 corresponds to SGHAT and CDR2 to FQNNGV. Using the deep immunoSEQ assay, TCR CDR3 regions were amplified from genomic DNA by multiplex PCR. For each cell subset, the extracted genomic DNA was distributed evenly across all wells of several immunoSEQ 96-well plates, and each plate served as one replicate. For sorted subsets, around 200 ng genomic DNA, equal to some 28,000 T cell genomes, was loaded into each replicate PCR. The purified libraries were quantified using a Qubit 3.0 fluorometer, sized with a Bioanalyzer 2100, and then quantified again using the KAPA Library Quantification kit. Every immunoSEQ 96-well plate was sequenced on a dedicated single-read 150-cycle Illumina NextSeq 550 flow cell. On the authors' methods: Because the immunoSEQ output held only junctional sequences and lacked quality scores, the filtering could not match the filtering applied to full-length reads. Sequences were annotated with PyIR, a Python wrapper for IgBLAST v1.9, using IMGT germline references to assign V/J genes and CDR3. Reads with weak V/J assignments (E-value above 1e-6), missing CDR3, stop codons, out-of-frame junctions, or ambiguous translated residues were removed. V3J clonotypes were defined as sequences sharing an identical inferred V gene, J gene, and CDR3 amino acid sequence. The percentage overlap between two repertoires was calculated by dividing the number of shared unique clonotypes by the size of the smaller repertoire. Repertoire richness was assessed with RTK rarefaction, the Chao1 estimator, and Recon v2.1 estimates of unobserved clonotypes. OLGA was used to compute generation probabilities for all TCRbeta clonotypes that the gDNA method yielded from a handful of donors. Sourced from immuneACCESS, this table was stored by TCRdb with only in-frame sequences that have V and J called. A share of the clones is absent; for the studies checked, an unresolved V gene accounts for under half, and the remainder has no known explanation. V and J calls and clone size follow that table, whereas D and trimming were derived from the DNA. The sample table records over a million clones; more than 95% of these occur just once. Of the sample, roughly 1.2% falls within the top ten clones.

The sequencing sample was made of naive CD4+ T cells sorted from blood. Sample cell subset or site, as interpreted from the label and publication: CD45RA+ positively selected. Here the chain combines TRBV11-2 and TRBJ2-2; 8 central bases correspond to TRBD2. The clonotype originates from a man aged 25 to 40 in good health. The CDR3 region: CASSLVGLANTGELFF. The nucleotides are TGTGCCAGCAGCTTGGTGGGACTAGCGAACACCGGGGAGCTGTTTTTT.